These 5 T cell receptor beta chains originate from one sample sequenced in a study of cytomegalovirus exposure and HLA in healthy donors. PCR used 60 Vbeta primers and 13 Jbeta primers. Data came from immunoSEQ multiplex PCR; TCRdb stores just in-frame clones and leaves some out. The sample carries about 100,000 clones, 65% to 75% recorded once. Sequenced material: PBMCs. These receptor sequences come from a woman aged 40 to 50 in good health and CMV-seronegative.

V usage is TRBV5-1 and J usage is TRBJ2-2; 15 nucleotides line up with TRBD2. V shed 4 bases and J 5 bases; nucleotides not matched to a gene: 3. The CDR3 loop spans 16 amino acids. Germline values: CDR1 SGHRS, CDR2 YFSETQ. As DNA, the CDR3 is TGCGCCAGCAGCGGGACTAGCGGGAGGTTAACCGGGGAGCTGTTTTTT. Its translation: CASSGTSGRLTGELFF.

This clone has a single count. The V gene is TRBV19, the J gene TRBJ1-1, with D unclear. The CDR3 length is 13 residues. The germline CDR1 and CDR2 sequences are LNHDA and SQIVND (reference sequence). V was pared by 4 bases and J by 2 bases, with 8 bases between. The DNA of the CDR3 is TGTGCCAGTAGTACTAAACTCAACACTGAAGCTTTCTTT. Protein product: CASSTKLNTEAFF.

This clone turned up a few times. The rearrangement uses TRBV7-3 and TRBJ2-1; TRBD1 agrees at 10 bases. J was trimmed by 5 bases and V by 3 bases; bases with no gene match: 4. CDR1 is SGHTA, CDR2 FQGTGA, per germline. The CDR3 runs 15 residues. For the CDR3, the DNA is TGTGCCAGCAGCTTGGAAGGGACAGGGGACAATGAGCAGTTCTTC. Its protein product is CASSLEGTGDNEQFF.

The J gene is TRBJ2-7, the V gene TRBV30, with a tentative D call TRBD2 (5 bases). The CDR3 contains 12 residues. Germline CDR1 is GTSNPN and CDR2 is SVGIG (reference sequence). Trimming took off 5 bases at V and 6 bases at J, with 14 bases between the two ends. CDR3 in DNA: TGTGCCTGGGGAGGACTCTCCGGCGAGCAGTACTTC. It encodes CAWGGLSGEQYF.

The rearrangement joins TRBV2 to TRBJ2-3; possible D gene TRBD1, 6 bases. Germline CDR1 is SNHLY and CDR2 is FYNNEI. The CDR3 sequence is 17 residues long. Trimming stripped 1 base from V and 2 bases from J, with 16 bases between. CDR3 nucleotides: TGTGCCAGCAGTGAAGTTGTTGTGATGGGGGCCACAGATACGCAGTATTTT. Its protein product is CASSEVVVMGATDTQYF.